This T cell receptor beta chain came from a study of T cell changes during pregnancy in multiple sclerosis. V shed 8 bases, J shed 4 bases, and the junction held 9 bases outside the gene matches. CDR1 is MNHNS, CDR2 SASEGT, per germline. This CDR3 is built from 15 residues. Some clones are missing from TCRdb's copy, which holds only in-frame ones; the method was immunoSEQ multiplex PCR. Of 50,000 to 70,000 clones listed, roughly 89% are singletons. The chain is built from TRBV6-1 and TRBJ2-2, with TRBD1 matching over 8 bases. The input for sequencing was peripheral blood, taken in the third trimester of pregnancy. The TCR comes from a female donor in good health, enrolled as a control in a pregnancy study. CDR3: CASGVTGVSTGELFF. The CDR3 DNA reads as TGTGCCAGCGGGGTGACAGGGGTGAGCACCGGGGAGCTGTTTTTT.